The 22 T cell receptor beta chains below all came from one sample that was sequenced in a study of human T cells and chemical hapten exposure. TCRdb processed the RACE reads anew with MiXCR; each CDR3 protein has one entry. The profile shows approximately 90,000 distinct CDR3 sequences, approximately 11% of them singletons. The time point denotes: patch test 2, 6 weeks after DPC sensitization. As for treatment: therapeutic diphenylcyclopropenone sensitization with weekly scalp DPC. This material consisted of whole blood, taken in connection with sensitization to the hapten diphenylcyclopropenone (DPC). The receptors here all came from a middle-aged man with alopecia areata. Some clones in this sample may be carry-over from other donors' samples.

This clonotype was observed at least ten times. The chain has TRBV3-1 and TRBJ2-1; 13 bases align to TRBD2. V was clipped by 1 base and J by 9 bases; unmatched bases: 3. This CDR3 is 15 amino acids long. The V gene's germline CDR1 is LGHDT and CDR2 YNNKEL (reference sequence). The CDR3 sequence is CASSQGLAGGGEQFF. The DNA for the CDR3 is TGTGCCAGCAGCCAAGGACTAGCGGGAGGTGGTGAGCAGTTCTTC.

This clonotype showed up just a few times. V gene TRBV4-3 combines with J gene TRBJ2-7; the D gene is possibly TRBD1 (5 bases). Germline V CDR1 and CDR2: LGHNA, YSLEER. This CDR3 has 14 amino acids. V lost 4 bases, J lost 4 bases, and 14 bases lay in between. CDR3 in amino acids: CASSPQGVGYEQYF. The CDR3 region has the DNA TGCGCCAGCAGCCCTCAGGGCGTCGGATACGAGCAGTACTTC.

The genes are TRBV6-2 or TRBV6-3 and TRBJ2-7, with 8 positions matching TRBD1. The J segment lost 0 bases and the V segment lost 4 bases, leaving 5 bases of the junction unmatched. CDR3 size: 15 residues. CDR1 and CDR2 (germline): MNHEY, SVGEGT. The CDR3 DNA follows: TGTGCCAGCAGTTCACCGGGACAGGTCTCCTACGAGCAGTACTTC. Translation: CASSSPGQVSYEQYF.

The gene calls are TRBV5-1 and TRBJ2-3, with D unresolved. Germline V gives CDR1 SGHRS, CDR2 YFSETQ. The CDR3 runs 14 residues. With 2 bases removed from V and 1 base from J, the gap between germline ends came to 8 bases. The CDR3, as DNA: TGCGCCAGCAGCTTAAACCAGGGCACAGATACGCAGTATTTT. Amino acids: CASSLNQGTDTQYF.

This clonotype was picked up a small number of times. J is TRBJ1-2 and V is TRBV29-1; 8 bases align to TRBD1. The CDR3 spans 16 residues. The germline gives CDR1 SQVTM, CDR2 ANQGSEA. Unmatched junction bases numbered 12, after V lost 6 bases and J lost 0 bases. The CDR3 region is CSVGVGWTGSNYGYTF. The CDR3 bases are TGCAGCGTGGGGGTCGGATGGACAGGGTCTAACTATGGCTACACCTTC.

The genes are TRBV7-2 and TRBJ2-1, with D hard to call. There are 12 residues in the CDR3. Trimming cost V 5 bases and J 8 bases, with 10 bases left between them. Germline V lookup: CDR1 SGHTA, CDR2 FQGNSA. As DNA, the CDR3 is TGTGCCAGCAGCGGCTTTTTGGATGAGCAGTTCTTC. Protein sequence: CASSGFLDEQFF.

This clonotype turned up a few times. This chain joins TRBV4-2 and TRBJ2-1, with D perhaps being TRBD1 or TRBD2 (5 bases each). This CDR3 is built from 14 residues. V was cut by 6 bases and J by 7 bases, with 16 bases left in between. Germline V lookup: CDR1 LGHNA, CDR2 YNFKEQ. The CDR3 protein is CASRLRDDWNEQFF. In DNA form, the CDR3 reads TGTGCCAGCAGACTTCGGGACGATTGGAATGAGCAGTTCTTC.

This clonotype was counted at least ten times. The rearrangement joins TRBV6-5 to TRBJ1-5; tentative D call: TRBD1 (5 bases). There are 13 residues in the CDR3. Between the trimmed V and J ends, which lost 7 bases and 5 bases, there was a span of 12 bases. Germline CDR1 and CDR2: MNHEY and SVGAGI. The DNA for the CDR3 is TGTGCCAGCACCCCGGGGCCTGATCAGCCCCAGCATTTT. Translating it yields CASTPGPDQPQHF.

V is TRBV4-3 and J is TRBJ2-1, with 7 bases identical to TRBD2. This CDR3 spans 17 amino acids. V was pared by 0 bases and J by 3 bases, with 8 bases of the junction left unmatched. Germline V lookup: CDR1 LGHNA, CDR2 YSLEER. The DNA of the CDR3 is TGCGCCAGCAGCCAAGATAAGGCGGGAGCCGTCTACAATGAGCAGTTCTTC. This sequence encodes CASSQDKAGAVYNEQFF.

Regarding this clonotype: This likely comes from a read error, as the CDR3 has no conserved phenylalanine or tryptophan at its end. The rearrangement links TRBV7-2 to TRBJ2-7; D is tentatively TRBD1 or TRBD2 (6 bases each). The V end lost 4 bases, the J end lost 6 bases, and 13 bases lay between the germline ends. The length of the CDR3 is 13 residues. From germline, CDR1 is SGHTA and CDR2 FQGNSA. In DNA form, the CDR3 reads TGTGCCAGCAGCTCAAGGGGGGCCGGCGAGCAGTACATC. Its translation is CASSSRGAGEQYI.

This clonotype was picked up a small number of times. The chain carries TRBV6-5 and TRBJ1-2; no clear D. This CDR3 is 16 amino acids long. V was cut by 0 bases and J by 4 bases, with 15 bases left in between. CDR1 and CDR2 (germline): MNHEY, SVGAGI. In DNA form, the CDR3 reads TGTGCCAGCAGTTACTCTACCCCGGGATCAAGCTATGGCTACACCTTC. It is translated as CASSYSTPGSSYGYTF.

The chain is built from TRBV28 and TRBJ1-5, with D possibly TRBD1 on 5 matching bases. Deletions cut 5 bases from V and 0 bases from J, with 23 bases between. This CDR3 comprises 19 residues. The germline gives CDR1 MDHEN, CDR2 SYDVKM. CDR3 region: CASSKWGRIFEHSNQPQHF. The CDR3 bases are TGTGCCAGCAGTAAATGGGGACGGATCTTCGAACATAGCAATCAGCCCCAGCATTTT.

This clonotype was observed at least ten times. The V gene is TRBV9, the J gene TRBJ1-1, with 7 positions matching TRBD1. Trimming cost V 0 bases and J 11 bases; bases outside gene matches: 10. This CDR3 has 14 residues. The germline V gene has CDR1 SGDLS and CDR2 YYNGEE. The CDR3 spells CASSVDLKGANAFF. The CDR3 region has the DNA TGTGCCAGCAGCGTAGATTTAAAGGGGGCCAATGCTTTCTTT.

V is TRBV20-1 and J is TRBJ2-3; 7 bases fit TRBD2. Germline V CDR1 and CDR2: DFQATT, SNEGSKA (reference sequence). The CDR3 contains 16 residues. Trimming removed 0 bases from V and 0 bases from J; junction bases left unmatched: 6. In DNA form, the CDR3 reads TGCAGTGCTAGAGATTGGCTAGCGGAGAGCACAGATACGCAGTATTTT. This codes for CSARDWLAESTDTQYF.

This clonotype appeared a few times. The CDR3 coding sequence is TGTGCCAACTCAAGGACGGGGGATGAGCAGTTCTTC. This encodes CANSRTGDEQFF. The V call is TRBV7-2, the J call TRBJ2-1; D perhaps matches TRBD2 (6 bases). Germline V gene lookup returns CDR1 SGHTA and CDR2 FQGNSA. The CDR3 consists of 12 residues. Trimming left V 10 bases short and J 8 bases short, with 15 bases between.

CDR3 in DNA: TGCAGTGCTAGACTAGCGGGAGTTCTCTACAATGAGCAGTTCTTC. Encoded protein: CSARLAGVLYNEQFF. J is TRBJ2-1 and V is TRBV20-1, with TRBD2 identical over 10 bases. CDR3 length: 15 residues. CDR1 DFQATT and CDR2 SNEGSKA come from the germline V gene (reference sequence). Trimming at V came to 2 bases and at J to 3 bases, leaving 4 bases not matched to a gene.

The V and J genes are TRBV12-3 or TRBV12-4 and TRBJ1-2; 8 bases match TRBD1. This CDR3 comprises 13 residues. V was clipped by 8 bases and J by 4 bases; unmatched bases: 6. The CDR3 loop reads CASGQGAAYGYTF. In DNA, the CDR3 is TGTGCCAGCGGGCAGGGGGCCGCCTATGGCTACACCTTC.

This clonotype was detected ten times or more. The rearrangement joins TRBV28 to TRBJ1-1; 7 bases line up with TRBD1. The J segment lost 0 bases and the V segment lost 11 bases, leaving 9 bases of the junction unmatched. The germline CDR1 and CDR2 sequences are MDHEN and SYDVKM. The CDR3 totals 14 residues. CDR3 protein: CASRTGGLNTEAFF. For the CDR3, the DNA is TGTGCCTCTCGGACAGGAGGGTTGAACACTGAAGCTTTCTTT.

The CDR3 is CASRWGTEAFF. In DNA form, the CDR3 reads TGTGCCAGCCGATGGGGCACTGAAGCTTTCTTT. The rearrangement joins TRBV2 to TRBJ1-1; D is undetermined. Trimming removed 8 bases from V and 4 bases from J, with 8 bases in between. CDR1 SNHLY and CDR2 FYNNEI come from the germline V gene. The CDR3 runs 11 residues.

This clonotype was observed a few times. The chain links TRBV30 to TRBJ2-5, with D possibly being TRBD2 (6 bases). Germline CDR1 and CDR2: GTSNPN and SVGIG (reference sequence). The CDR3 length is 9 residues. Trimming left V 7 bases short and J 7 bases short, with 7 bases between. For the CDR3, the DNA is TGTGCCTCCGGGGGGACCCAGTACTTC. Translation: CASGGTQYF.

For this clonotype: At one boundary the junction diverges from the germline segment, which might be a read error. The CDR3 loop reads CASSPSGRVSVF. CDR3 sequence (DNA): TGTGCCAGCAGCCCGAGTGGCAGGGTTTCGGTCTTC. This chain connects TRBV13 to TRBJ2-1, with D possibly TRBD1 on 5 matching bases. Germline loops: CDR1 PRHDT, CDR2 FYEKMQ (reference sequence). This CDR3 is 12 amino acids long.

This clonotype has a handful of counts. CDR3: CASSVGQGMDTEAFF. In DNA form, the CDR3 reads TGTGCCAGCAGCGTAGGACAGGGTATGGACACTGAAGCTTTCTTT. The chain couples TRBV9 to TRBJ1-1, with 7 bases identical to TRBD1. Trimming at V came to 0 bases and at J to 3 bases, leaving 5 bases not matched to a gene. This CDR3 is built from 15 residues. Germline V gene lookup returns CDR1 SGDLS and CDR2 YYNGEE.